This T cell receptor (beta chain) was recovered during a study of human T cells and chemical hapten exposure. TCRdb independently ran MiXCR on the RACE reads; one entry per CDR3 protein. The sample yields under 40,000 distinct CDR3 sequences, approximately 10% seen once. V shed 2 bases and J 6 bases; nucleotides not matched to a gene: 4. Germline V lookup: CDR1 SGHAT, CDR2 FQNNGV. This CDR3 comprises 15 residues. General study points: Expanded TCRs were compared with controls, and the expanded TCRs formed significantly more large CDR3 similarity clusters.

To note about this clonotype: The antigen remains unidentified.

The time point denotes: pre-sensitization, week 0. Treatment noted: therapeutic diphenylcyclopropenone sensitization with weekly scalp DPC. The starting material, unfractionated whole blood, was used for total RNA extraction. The sequence was collected from a man between 45 and 60 years old with alopecia areata. Some clones in this sample may be carry-over from other donors' samples. The specimen comprised whole blood, sampled in connection with sensitization to the hapten diphenylcyclopropenone (DPC). The chain links TRBV11-2 to TRBJ1-4; 9 bases map to TRBD1. Here the CDR3 DNA reads TGTGCCAGCAGCTTAAGGACAGGGGTGGATGAAAAACTGTTTTTT. As protein: CASSLRTGVDEKLFF.